The T cell receptor (beta chain) described here comes from a study of blood T cell repertoires in COVID-19. Turning to the study itself: From the United States, Italy and Spain came samples of acute and convalescent COVID-19.

The study drew participants aged about 18 to 89 years from 20 to 30 US areas. Participant reports of clinical history set cohort assignment. Study processing details: By means of reference gene primer amplification, nucleated cell counts were estimated. Libraries were prepared by immunoSEQ multiplex PCR; TCRdb keeps only in-frame clonotypes and omits some of them. V and J calls and clone size are as listed in that table; D and trimming were resolved from the DNA. The table has a few hundred thousand clones, roughly 91% seen once. Specimen: PBMCs or T cells enriched from blood (not recorded which). The clonotype was recovered from a man aged 25 to 45 in a cohort exposed to, infected with or recovered from COVID-19 (not recorded which).

The CDR3 bases are TGTGCCAGCAGTCCCCATCCAACTCGGTCTAGGCCTACCTACAATGAGCAGTTCTTC. This encodes CASSPHPTRSRPTYNEQFF. The chain recombines TRBV6-6 with TRBJ2-1; D not resolved. The germline V gene has CDR1 MNHNY and CDR2 SVGAGI (reference sequence). With 5 bases removed from V and 2 bases from J, the gap between germline ends came to 25 bases. This CDR3 is built from 19 residues.